The 10 T cell receptor beta chains below all came from one sample that was sequenced in a study of CD8 T cells in ankylosing spondylitis. General study findings and limits: The study identified a TCR beta motif of about eight highly homologous variants that appeared characteristic of ankylosing spondylitis blood.

TCRdb passed the 5' RACE reads through MiXCR, listing each CDR3 protein once. The sample carries around 890,000 distinct CDR3 sequences, 10% to 15% recorded once. Their target antigens are unknown. Sequencing was done on a sample of blood, either unsorted or a sorted T cell fraction (not recorded which). The receptors here all came from a male donor with ankylosing spondylitis.

A few counts support this clonotype. The chain combines TRBV6-1 with TRBJ2-7; D gene unclear. The V gene lost 6 bases and the J gene lost 9 bases, with 27 bases spanning the gap. Germline V gives CDR1 MNHNS, CDR2 SASEGT. This CDR3 comprises 16 residues. The CDR3, as DNA: TGTGCCAGCAGCCCCGGTTGGTTCTCGTCTTCGACTGGGCAGTACTTC. Its protein is CASSPGWFSSSTGQYF.

This clonotype was found a few times. The chain is built from TRBV3-1 and TRBJ1-1; D gene ambiguous. V lost 1 base, J lost 10 bases, and 19 bases lay in between. Germline-derived CDR1 and CDR2 are LGHDT and YNNKEL (reference sequence). The CDR3 spans 15 residues. CDR3 amino acids: CASSQGLGLGVGAFF. The DNA for the CDR3 is TGTGCCAGCAGCCAAGGTCTCGGGTTGGGTGTTGGAGCTTTCTTT.

The V and J genes are TRBV15 and TRBJ1-4; possibly TRBD1 for D (6 bases). This CDR3 has 16 amino acids. Deletions cut 3 bases from V and 3 bases from J, with 14 bases between. Germline CDR1 reads LNHNV; CDR2 reads YYDKDF (reference sequence). The CDR3 spells CATSRRGTVPNEKLFF. The CDR3 DNA sequence: TGTGCCACCAGCAGGAGGGGGACGGTTCCTAATGAAAAACTGTTTTTT. Filled out from reference TRBV15 and TRBJ1-4, the complete variable domain reads DAMVIQNPRYQVTQFGKPVTLSCSQTLNHNVMYWYQQKSSQAPKLLFHYYDKDFNNEADTPDNFQSRRPNTSFCFLDIRSPGLGDTAMYLCATSRRGTVPNEKLFFGSGTQLSVL.

The rearrangement links TRBV12-3 or TRBV12-4 to TRBJ2-6; D is ambiguous. The CDR3 spans 17 residues. The V gene lost 4 bases and the J gene lost 4 bases, with 17 bases spanning the gap. This CDR3 is CASSSRIGLRGANVLTF. The CDR3 nucleotides read TGTGCCAGCAGTTCCCGTATAGGGCTGCGCGGGGCCAACGTCCTGACTTTC.

About this clonotype itself: Without the conserved terminal phenylalanine or tryptophan, this CDR3 likely stems from a read error. The chain uses TRBV12-3 or TRBV12-4 and TRBJ1-1; tentatively, D is TRBD1 (6 bases). The V end lost 2 bases, the J end lost 1 base, and 14 bases lay between the germline ends. The CDR3 extends over 16 amino acids. The CDR3: CASSLFGGAGNTEAFC. The CDR3 DNA reads TGTGCCAGCAGTTTATTTGGGGGCGCCGGGAACACTGAAGCTTTCTGT.

This clonotype was detected only a few times. The chain combines TRBV5-1 with TRBJ2-5; perhaps TRBD2 as D (6 bases). The CDR3 contains 14 residues. V lost 2 bases and J 5 bases, leaving 13 bases between the germline ends. Germline V gene data show CDR1 as SGHRS and CDR2 as YFSETQ. For the CDR3, the DNA is TGCGCCAGCAGCTTCCTGGGGGGAGAGGAGACCCAGTACTTC. It encodes CASSFLGGEETQYF.

Many counts were recorded for this clonotype. The rearrangement uses TRBV9 and TRBJ1-2, with D unresolved. The ends were cut back, 0 bases at V and 5 bases at J, with 8 bases in the middle. CDR1 is SGDLS, CDR2 YYNGEE, per germline. CDR3 length: 13 residues. The CDR3 DNA is TGTGCCAGCAGCGTAGAGACGGGGTATGGCTACACCTTC. Amino acid sequence: CASSVETGYGYTF.

A few counts support this clonotype. V is TRBV5-1 and J is TRBJ2-3, with TRBD1 matching over 8 bases. V was clipped by 1 base and J by 6 bases; unmatched bases: 7. There are 15 residues in the CDR3. The germline gives CDR1 SGHRS, CDR2 YFSETQ. The CDR3 DNA follows: TGCGCCAGCAGCTTGCGGCCAGGGGGCATGGATACGCAGTATTTT. It yields the protein CASSLRPGGMDTQYF. Supplemented by reference TRBV5-1 and TRBJ2-3, the full variable domain reads KAGVTQTPRYLIKTRGQQVTLSCSPISGHRSVSWYQQTPGQGLQFLFEYFSETQRNKGNFPGRFSGRQFSNSRSEMNVSTLELGDSALYLCASSLRPGGMDTQYFGPGTRLTVL.

The table lists this clonotype with a few counts. The DNA of the CDR3 is TGTGCCAGCAGTTTTGTGCCAGGGAATGGGTATGGCTACACCTTC. It yields the protein CASSFVPGNGYGYTF. This chain joins TRBV28 and TRBJ1-2; perhaps TRBD1 as D (5 bases). Germline assignment: CDR1 MDHEN and CDR2 SYDVKM. The CDR3 has 15 amino acids. With 3 bases removed from V and 5 bases from J, the gap between germline ends came to 16 bases.

The rearrangement links TRBV29-1 to TRBJ1-2, with 11 positions matching TRBD1. CDR1 and CDR2 (germline): SQVTM, ANQGSEA. The V and J ends lost 2 bases and 5 bases, in that order; junction bases with no gene match: 4. The CDR3 totals 14 residues. The CDR3 nucleotides read TGCAGCGTTGAAAGGACAGGGGGCCGGTATGGCTACACCTTC. Translating it yields CSVERTGGRYGYTF.